These 14 T cell receptor beta chains came from one sample sequenced in a study of TIL therapy for anti-PD-1-resistant metastatic lung cancer. The libraries were made with immunoSEQ v3. Assay: immunoSEQ multiplex PCR; the TCRdb copy retains only in-frame clones and omits some. The sample shows over 10,000 clones, 66% of them seen only once. Sample time point: pre-treatment sample, taken before nivolumab and TIL therapy. Pleural nodules or supraclavicular lymph nodes made up most of the excised metastases sampled. Sequenced material: tumor tissue, taken at baseline. The receptor set was obtained from a woman aged 30-79 years with non-small cell lung cancer.

The rearrangement uses TRBV5-1 and TRBJ2-7, with a weak D call TRBD1 (5 bases). CDR1 is SGHRS and CDR2 is YFSETQ in the germline V gene. This CDR3 region has 15 residues. The V end was cut by 4 bases, the J end by 2 bases, with 16 bases between. CDR3 DNA: TGCGCCAGCAGCCGACCCCCGCAGGACACCTACGAGCAGTACTTC. Residues: CASSRPPQDTYEQYF.

CDR3 sequence (DNA): TGTGCCAGCAGCTTAGCAGGGAGCGATCCCACAGATACGCAGTATTTT. Its translation is CASSLAGSDPTDTQYF. The V gene is TRBV11-2, the J gene TRBJ2-3; D is tentatively TRBD1 or TRBD2 (5 bases each). Germline lookup yields CDR1 SGHAT and CDR2 FQNNGV. V was trimmed by 1 base and J by 2 bases, leaving 13 bases between them. The CDR3 is 16 amino acids.

This clone was seen a few times. This rearrangement joins TRBV18 to TRBJ1-1; D not resolved. Per the germline V gene, CDR1 is KGHSH and CDR2 is LQKENI. The germline V and J ends were trimmed by 3 bases and 5 bases, with 16 bases remaining between them. The CDR3 length is 15 residues. The CDR3 is CASSPSAGVGTEAFF. CDR3 sequence (DNA): TGTGCCAGCTCACCGTCCGCGGGCGTAGGAACTGAAGCTTTCTTT. The full variable domain, with the rest looked up from reference TRBV18 and TRBJ1-1, is NAGVMQNPRHLVRRRGQEARLRCSPMKGHSHVYWYRQLPEEGLKFMVYLQKENIIDESGMPKERFSAEFPKEGPSILRIQQVVRGDSAAYFCASSPSAGVGTEAFFGQGTRLTVV.

The chain uses TRBV5-5 and TRBJ2-1; 7 positions match TRBD1. V lost 4 bases to trimming and J lost 0 bases; unmatched junction nucleotides: 4. Germline CDR1 is SGHKS and CDR2 is YYEKEE (reference sequence). The CDR3 has 15 residues. DNA for the CDR3: TGTGCCAGCAGCGAACAGGGGAACTCCTACAATGAGCAGTTCTTC. Translation gives CASSEQGNSYNEQFF.

The chain carries TRBV7-9 and TRBJ1-4, with 7 bases fitting TRBD1. There are 15 residues in the CDR3. V shed 2 bases and J 3 bases; nucleotides not matched to a gene: 3. Looked up from germline, CDR1 is SEHNR and CDR2 is FQNEAQ (reference sequence). This chain's CDR3 is CASSLSGGPNEKLFF. CDR3 DNA: TGTGCCAGCAGCTTATCAGGGGGACCTAATGAAAAACTGTTTTTT.

The rearrangement uses TRBV6-6 and TRBJ2-7, with no clear D. CDR1 and CDR2 (germline): MNHNY, SVGAGI (reference sequence). Trimming cost V 2 bases and J 2 bases, with 7 bases left between them. This CDR3 is 13 amino acids long. CDR3 sequence (DNA): TGTGCCAGCAGTTACAGCCCTACCTACGAGCAGTACTTC. It yields the protein CASSYSPTYEQYF.

The chain recombines TRBV29-1 with TRBJ2-1; 8 bases align to TRBD1. The CDR3 runs 15 residues. J gave up 4 bases and V 7 bases, and 12 bases lay outside the gene matches. Germline V gene data show CDR1 as SQVTM and CDR2 as ANQGSEA. The CDR3 is CSARSAGGIYNEQFF. In DNA form, the CDR3 reads TGCAGCGCCCGATCCGCAGGGGGCATTTACAATGAGCAGTTCTTC.

The rearrangement uses TRBV6-1 and TRBJ1-2; D uncertain. V lost 2 bases and J lost 2, with 12 bases in between. This CDR3 has 15 residues. Germline-derived CDR1 and CDR2 are MNHNS and SASEGT. CDR3 in DNA: TGTGCCAGCAGTGAAACCCCGGGCCAGAACTATGGCTACACCTTC. Protein product: CASSETPGQNYGYTF.

This clone was picked up a small number of times. V is TRBV21-1 and J is TRBJ1-5; the DNA was not used to check the table's D call, TRBD1. TRBV21-1 is tagged as a pseudogene. This CDR3 spans 18 amino acids. The CDR3 DNA reads TGTGCCAGCAGCAAAGGCAAAAACAGGGACGTTGGCAATCAGCCCCAGCATTTT. Amino acids: CASSKGKNRDVGNQPQHF.

The V call is TRBV6-1, the J call TRBJ1-1; TRBD1 matches at 9 bases. Trimming at V came to 3 bases and at J to 2 bases, leaving 7 bases not matched to a gene. The germline CDR1 and CDR2 sequences are MNHNS and SASEGT. The CDR3 is 16 amino acids. CDR3 nucleotides: TGTGCCAGCAGTGACCCTGGGACAGGGTTAAACACTGAAGCTTTCTTT. Residues: CASSDPGTGLNTEAFF.

The chain joins TRBV10-3 to TRBJ2-5; 9 bases agree with TRBD2. CDR1 and CDR2 from the germline V gene are ENHRY and SYGVKD. Unmatched junction bases numbered 8, after V lost 6 bases and J lost 0 bases. This CDR3 is 16 amino acids long. The CDR3 region has the DNA TGTGCCATCAGGGGGCAGCGGGGGGAGTACCAAGAGACCCAGTACTTC. Its protein is CAIRGQRGEYQETQYF.

The table lists this clone with a count of one. V gene TRBV14 combines with J gene TRBJ1-4; no clear D gene. The germline V gene has CDR1 SGHDN and CDR2 FVKESK. V lost 2 bases, J lost 3 bases, and 7 bases lay in between. This CDR3 contains 14 residues. Here the CDR3 reads CASSQQTPNEKLFF. CDR3 bases: TGTGCCAGCAGCCAACAGACACCTAATGAAAAACTGTTTTTT.

The rearrangement joins TRBV2 to TRBJ1-5, with D possibly TRBD1 on 5 matching bases. Trimming took off 5 bases at V and 3 bases at J, with 14 bases between the two ends. The CDR3 contains 15 residues. Germline V gene sequence: CDR1 SNHLY, CDR2 FYNNEI. The CDR3 sequence is CASSITTVPNQPQHF. For the CDR3, the DNA is TGTGCCAGCAGTATTACGACAGTTCCCAATCAGCCCCAGCATTTT.

The chain joins TRBV6-5 to TRBJ1-5, with a weak D call TRBD1 (5 bases). CDR1 and CDR2 (germline): MNHEY, SVGAGI. V lost 5 bases and J lost 3, with 8 bases in between. The CDR3 contains 13 residues. CDR3 in amino acids: CASSGTLNQPQHF. The DNA of the CDR3 is TGTGCCAGCAGTGGGACCCTCAATCAGCCCCAGCATTTT.